This TCR beta chain originates from a study of blood T cell repertoires in COVID-19. Study at large: From the United States, Italy and Spain came samples of acute and convalescent COVID-19. The analysed material was cDNA or gDNA that came from T cells, B-cell-depleted T cells, or PBMCs.

As handled by the study authors: The assay estimated nucleated cells by amplifying reference gene primers. Only in-frame clones appear in the TCRdb table, and some are missing; sequencing was by immunoSEQ multiplex PCR. D and trimming come from the DNA, and the V and J calls and clone size come from that table. The data contain about 200,000 clones, approximately 78% of them singletons. The V gene lost 0 bases and the J gene lost 3 bases, with 11 bases spanning the gap. CDR1 KGHSH and CDR2 LQKENI come from the germline V gene. The CDR3 loop spans 16 amino acids. This chain joins TRBV18 and TRBJ2-2, with a possible D match to TRBD2 (5 bases). Sequencing was performed on peripheral blood. This receptor was obtained from a woman aged 80 or older with acute or convalescent COVID-19. For the CDR3, the DNA is TGTGCCAGCTCACCACCGGGCGGGCCGGACACCGGGGAGCTGTTTTTT. Translation gives CASSPPGGPDTGELFF.